The clone carrying this T cell receptor (beta chain) showed up just a few times. Primers used in a second PCR of roughly 6 to 12 cycles were a sample-barcoded 5' primer and a J-beta primer mix. Via MiXCR, TCRdb re-called the 5' RACE reads, giving one row per CDR3 protein. Of about a million distinct CDR3 sequences listed, around 49% are singletons. These data originate in a study of blood T cells in healthy people across ages. This CDR3 has 15 residues. J gave up 5 bases and V 5 bases, and 7 bases lay outside the gene matches. CDR1 is SGHTA and CDR2 is FQGNSA in the germline V gene. Sequencing was performed on blood. The chain combines TRBV7-2 with TRBJ2-3; 10 bases match TRBD2. The TCR originated in a young man in good health. CDR3 in amino acids: CASSVSGGFIDTQYF. The DNA for the CDR3 is TGTGCCAGCAGCGTTAGCGGGGGGTTTATAGATACGCAGTATTTT.